The text below deals with one TCR beta chain. This clone has a handful of counts. Its antigen is currently not known. Per-base quality was not reported, and no clone a single base away is much larger than it. The data derive from a study of T cell responses to AZD1222 COVID-19 vaccine (dated by TCRdb to the early 2020s). About the full investigation: AZD1222 recipients with second doses at about 4 weeks or about 12 weeks were pooled, because spike-specific TCR depth and breadth did not differ between schedules. TCR sequencing was performed for 230 to 250 trial participants, of whom 207 were given two doses of AZD1222 and around 25 were given two doses of MenACWY control vaccine. Trial participants were enrolled into age subgroups of 18-55, 56-69 and 70-plus years, which contained about 150, 27 and 61 TCR-sequenced participants, respectively. On the study overall, not on this receptor specifically: The 56-69-year group was small, and its depth increase did not reach significance, likely because of low power. Participants were mostly white British, with more females than males. The authors suggested clonal diversity may have been underestimated. Spike-specific TCR breadth and depth rose significantly after two AZD1222 doses compared with day 0 and with MenACWY recipients. Reportedly, almost half of the unique spike-specific TCRs recognized epitopes lying outside the regions that are mutated in the B.1.351 and B.1.1.7 variants. Conclusions about previously exposed vaccinees were limited because only 6 or 7 AZD1222 recipients were SARS-CoV-2 seropositive at baseline. The vaccine-associated CD4 TCRs covered the entire spike protein, and the dominant responses fell in regions 160-218 and 743-854. Because no samples from the day 14 peak response were available, repertoires could be characterized only after the peak T cell response.

Looking up the germline V gene yields CDR1 MNHEY and CDR2 SVGEGT. Ends trimmed: V by 6 bases, J by 7 bases; bases unmatched to a gene: 8. Its CDR3 holds 13 amino acids, cysteine through phenylalanine. The read is trimmed to its CDR3 DNA, 39 bases read in frame from base 1. In light of the paper, this sample's time point label describes: baseline before first vaccination. Vaccinee samples came from UK trials COV001 and COV002, including a single-blind randomized controlled phase 2/3 trial of AZD1222 (ChAdOx1 nCoV-19) in healthy adults. For TCRbeta chain sequencing, PBMC samples were collected from trial participants at day 0 and at day 28 after the second dose. The CDR3 regions of human TCRbeta chains were subjected to immunosequencing. As for the original processing: TCRs in the repertoires were compared against a reference library of SARS-CoV-2-specific TCRs that had been generated with the MIRA antigen-specificity platform. Breadth meant the fraction of unique TCRs that were SARS-CoV-2-associated, whereas depth meant the fraction of total T cells that were SARS-CoV-2-associated. Each spike-specific TCR was assigned to its reactive spike region and to a CD4 or CD8 class using the MIRA data. Log10-transformed breadth and depth values were compared by one-way ANOVA with Sidak's multiple comparisons tests. TCRdb re-hosts the immuneACCESS table, in-frame sequences only. Its copies lack some clones; in the studies checked, an unresolved V gene accounts for under half of them, and the cause for the rest is not known. The V and J calls and clone size are taken from that table; D and trimming were inferred from the DNA. The sample table holds over 95,000 clones, of which roughly 89% were seen once. The ten most abundant clones make up approximately 12% of the sample.

The sequenced sample was peripheral blood, obtained on day 0 of AZD1222 vaccination. In this chain, TRBV6-2 or TRBV6-3 is recombined with TRBJ2-5, with 7 junctional bases fitting TRBD2. The sequence was obtained from an adult in good health. The CDR3 in this case is CASSTGAGTTQYF. The DNA sequence is given as TGTGCCAGCAGCACGGGAGCGGGGACGACCCAGTACTTC.